The clone carrying this TCR beta chain was detected many times. V lost 6 bases, J lost 3 bases, and 15 bases lay in between. The germline CDR1 and CDR2 sequences are MNHNS and SASEGT. The CDR3 is 16 amino acids. As it was prepared, the TCRbeta library received unique molecular identifiers. TCRdb reprocessed the PCR reads via MiXCR and lists one record per CDR3 protein. The data show approximately 510,000 distinct CDR3 sequences, around 16% seen once. This sample is drawn from a study of T-cell reconstitution after alpha-beta-depleted transplantation in children. The sample was PBMCs from the stem cell graft donor, taken from the stem cell graft. The chain employs TRBV6-1 and TRBJ1-6; D is possibly TRBD1 (5 bases). This clonotype was obtained from a human donor who donated a stem cell graft to a child with acute lymphoblastic leukemia. This chain's CDR3 is CASSHGGDGYNSPLHF. CDR3 coding DNA: TGTGCCAGCAGCCACGGGGGAGATGGCTATAATTCACCCCTCCACTTT.